The 30 T cell receptor beta chains presented below share a single source sample, sequenced in a study of glioma-infiltrating T cells. The iRepertoire nested amplicon-rescue multiplex PCR amplified TCR alpha and beta CDR3s from RNA. TCRdb reanalysed the multiplex PCR reads using MiXCR and keeps one entry per CDR3 protein. The sample carries about 380,000 distinct CDR3 sequences, 41% recorded once. Sequencing was carried out using glioma tissue, nonneoplastic brain tissue, or PBMCs (not recorded which). The receptors shown here come from a human donor with low-grade glioma or glioblastoma, undergoing nonglioma brain surgery, or in good health (not recorded which).

As for this clonotype: Relative to the germline gene, one junction end is altered; a read error may explain this. The chain uses TRBV6-2 or TRBV6-3 and TRBJ2-7; D is unresolved. This CDR3 region has 12 residues. Germline V lookup: CDR1 MNHEY, CDR2 SVGEGT. In nucleotides, the CDR3 is TGTGCCACCAGTAATTTCCGATCCGAGCAGTACTTC. Translated: CATSNFRSEQYF.

This clonotype was found a few times. The rearrangement uses TRBV28 and TRBJ2-7, with D maybe TRBD1 (6 bases). From germline, CDR1 is MDHEN and CDR2 SYDVKM. This CDR3 is 14 amino acids long. Between the trimmed V and J ends, which lost 4 bases and 5 bases, there was a span of 15 bases. Here the CDR3 reads CASSSVQGMNEQYF. In DNA form, the CDR3 reads TGTGCCAGCAGTTCTGTGCAGGGGATGAACGAGCAGTACTTC.

On this clonotype itself: This could be a read error, since a much larger clone is one nucleotide away. The chain uses TRBV6-2 or TRBV6-3 and TRBJ1-6; D is ambiguous. The CDR3 loop spans 16 amino acids. V was shortened by 2 bases and J by 5 bases, with 13 bases between the two germline ends. CDR1 is MNHEY and CDR2 is SVGEGT in the germline V gene. CDR3 in amino acids: CASSYKLGRDNSPLHF. As DNA, the CDR3 is TGTGCCAGCAGTTACAAGTTGGGCCGTGATAATTCACCCCTCCACTTT.

The chain has TRBV6-2 or TRBV6-3 and TRBJ2-6; D remains ambiguous. V lost 4 bases, J lost 1 base, and 20 bases lay in between. The CDR3 consists of 19 residues. Germline assignment: CDR1 MNHEY and CDR2 SVGEGT. The DNA of the CDR3 is TGTGCCAGCAGTTTAGCCCTGACGTCGGTTTGGTCTGGGGCCAACGTCCTGACTTTC. Translation: CASSLALTSVWSGANVLTF.

In its sample, this clonotype was seen a few times. V gene TRBV28 combines with J gene TRBJ1-1; a possible D gene is TRBD1 (6 bases). Germline V lookup: CDR1 MDHEN, CDR2 SYDVKM. The CDR3 spans 14 residues. V was shortened by 7 bases and J by 5 bases, with 17 bases between the two germline ends. The CDR3 spells CASNIQGGWTEAFF. The CDR3 DNA sequence: TGTGCCAGCAACATACAGGGTGGGTGGACTGAAGCTTTCTTT.

This clonotype was recorded a few times. The chain recombines TRBV6-1 with TRBJ1-2; D may be TRBD1 (5 bases). The V gene's germline CDR1 is MNHNS and CDR2 SASEGT. The ends were cut back, 4 bases at V and 2 bases at J, with 11 bases in the middle. The length of the CDR3 is 14 residues. Written as DNA, the CDR3 is TGTGCCAGCAGTGTGGGACCAGGGAACTATGGCTACACCTTC. Residues: CASSVGPGNYGYTF.

This chain connects TRBV29-1 to TRBJ2-1; 14 nucleotides line up with TRBD2. The CDR3 consists of 15 residues. Germline loops: CDR1 SQVTM, CDR2 ANQGSEA. The junction had 2 bases not matched to a gene; V was cut back by 3 bases and J by 4 bases. CDR3 nucleotide sequence: TGCAGCGTTGAGGGGACTAGCGGGAGTTACAATGAGCAGTTCTTC. Residues: CSVEGTSGSYNEQFF.

Notes on this clonotype: This may stem from a read error, because a much larger clone lies one nucleotide away. V is TRBV6-2 or TRBV6-3 and J is TRBJ2-7; D remains ambiguous. The germline CDR1 and CDR2 sequences are MNHEY and SVGEGT. This CDR3 is built from 16 residues. CDR3: CAGSGAHPGLSYEQYF. The CDR3 bases are TGTGCCGGCAGTGGAGCCCACCCGGGCCTTTCCTACGAGCAGTACTTC.

This clonotype was observed many times. The chain combines TRBV28 with TRBJ2-7; possibly TRBD1 for D (6 bases). The germline V gene encodes CDR1 MDHEN and CDR2 SYDVKM. The V and J ends lost 2 bases and 2 bases respectively, with 7 bases between them. The length of the CDR3 is 13 residues. The CDR3 protein is CASSLGGPYEQYF. The CDR3, as DNA: TGTGCCAGCAGTTTAGGGGGCCCCTACGAGCAGTACTTC.

The chain combines TRBV20-1 with TRBJ1-3; 7 bases line up with TRBD1. V lost 1 base to trimming and J lost 5 bases; unmatched junction nucleotides: 5. Germline lookup yields CDR1 DFQATT and CDR2 SNEGSKA (reference sequence). The CDR3 consists of 14 residues. CDR3 protein: CSARAGTARNTIYF. DNA for the CDR3: TGCAGTGCTAGAGCCGGGACAGCCAGAAACACCATATATTTT.

This clonotype is a singleton in its sample. The chain combines TRBV29-1 with TRBJ2-5; D is possibly TRBD1 (5 bases). The germline V gene encodes CDR1 SQVTM and CDR2 ANQGSEA. This CDR3 region has 13 residues. Trimming cost V 4 bases and J 1 base, with 10 bases left between them. CDR3 DNA sequence: TGCAGCGTTGCTGGGGCTACCCAAGAGACCCAGTACTTC. It codes for CSVAGATQETQYF.

Comment on this clonotype: A read error may be the cause here, since a much bigger clone is one base away. The chain carries TRBV20-1 and TRBJ2-3; 14 bases fit TRBD2. The CDR3 length is 15 residues. Germline-derived CDR1 and CDR2 are DFQATT and SNEGSKA (reference sequence). CDR3 region: CSARLAGGRLDTRYF. CDR3 DNA sequence: TGCAGTGCTCGACTAGCGGGAGGGCGCTTAGATACGCGGTATTTT.

This clonotype was seen only a few times. A junction end diverges from the germline sequence, so it may reflect a read error. The chain combines TRBV10-2 with TRBJ2-7; D not resolved. The CDR3 has 12 residues. Germline-derived CDR1 and CDR2 are WSHSY and SAAADI. CDR3: CASSQVQHEQYF. CDR3 nucleotides: TGTGCCAGCAGCCAAGTACAGCACGAGCAGTACTTC.

A few counts support this clonotype. This chain uses TRBV4-3 with TRBJ1-3; maybe TRBD1 (5 bases). The CDR3 length is 16 residues. Per germline, CDR1 LGHNA and CDR2 YSLEER. Trimming shortened V by 0 bases and J by 3 bases, and 12 bases separated the two germline ends. The DNA of the CDR3 is TGCGCCAGCAGCCAAGATGTCGGGGACGGTGGAAACACCATATATTTT. Translated, it gives CASSQDVGDGGNTIYF.

This clonotype appeared a few times. This chain joins TRBV4-1 and TRBJ1-1; D perhaps matches TRBD1 (5 bases). V lost 0 bases to trimming and J lost 0 bases, with 8 bases between them. Germline V gives CDR1 MGHRA, CDR2 YSYEKL. This CDR3 is built from 15 residues. The CDR3 region has the DNA TGCGCCAGCAGCCAAGAAGGGGCGATGAACACTGAAGCTTTCTTT. Residues: CASSQEGAMNTEAFF.

This sequence joins TRBV20-1 and TRBJ2-5; TRBD2 matches at 12 bases. Germline CDR1 and CDR2: DFQATT and SNEGSKA (reference sequence). The CDR3 totals 16 residues. V lost 6 bases, J lost 2 bases, and 10 bases stayed unmatched. The DNA of the CDR3 is TGCAGTGCCCTAAGGTGGCTAGCGGGAGGGCAAGAGACCCAGTACTTC. It codes for CSALRWLAGGQETQYF.

Worth noting for this clonotype: This could be a read error, since a much larger clone is one nucleotide away. This chain joins TRBV27 and TRBJ2-7; 8 bases align to TRBD2. Germline assignment: CDR1 MNHEY and CDR2 SMNVEV (reference sequence). V lost 0 bases, J lost 5 bases, and 12 bases stayed unmatched. This CDR3 is built from 17 residues. CDR3 residues: CASSLSNRAGAPNEQYF. Written as DNA, the CDR3 is TGTGCCAGCAGTTTATCGAATCGAGCGGGAGCCCCCAACGAGCAGTACTTC.

This chain's CDR3 is CASSVSGTENSPLHF. The DNA for the CDR3 is TGTGCCAGCAGCGTATCGGGGACAGAAAATTCACCCCTCCACTTT. The genes are TRBV6-6 and TRBJ1-6, with 7 bases lining up with TRBD1. CDR1 MNHNY and CDR2 SVGAGI come from the germline V gene (reference sequence). V was pared by 6 bases and J by 7 bases, with 9 bases of the junction left unmatched. The CDR3 covers 15 residues.

The V and J genes are TRBV20-1 and TRBJ2-5; D is undetermined. V lost 0 bases to trimming and J lost 7 bases, with 6 bases between them. Germline V gives CDR1 DFQATT, CDR2 SNEGSKA (reference sequence). This CDR3 comprises 11 residues. The CDR3 here is CSARDSGTQYF. The CDR3 DNA reads as TGCAGTGCTAGAGATTCGGGGACCCAGTACTTC.

This clonotype occurred once. A read error is possible here, since a much larger clone lies one base away. Without the conserved terminal phenylalanine or tryptophan, this CDR3 likely stems from a read error. Written as DNA, the CDR3 is TGTGCCACGGGGGGGCGGGACACTCTATACGAGCAGTACTCC. It is translated as CATGGRDTLYEQYS. The V call is TRBV6-2 or TRBV6-3, the J call TRBJ2-7, with 8 bases fitting TRBD2. CDR1 is MNHEY, CDR2 SVGEGT, per germline. The ends lost 10 bases at V and 4 bases at J; junction bases unmatched: 12. The CDR3 runs to 14 residues.

This clonotype was observed at least ten times. The chain is built from TRBV28 and TRBJ1-1, with unresolved D. The V end was cut by 7 bases, the J end by 5 bases, with 5 bases between. In germline, CDR1 is MDHEN, CDR2 SYDVKM. The CDR3 sequence is 10 residues long. The CDR3 sequence: CASKRTEAFF. CDR3 in DNA: TGTGCCAGCAAACGTACTGAAGCTTTCTTT.

V is TRBV20-1 and J is TRBJ2-1; 10 bases agree with TRBD2. The CDR3 runs to 14 residues. V gave up 6 bases and J gave up 14 bases; unmatched junction bases: 16. Looked up from germline, CDR1 is DFQATT and CDR2 is SNEGSKA (reference sequence). The CDR3 protein is CSAKRTSGMGVEFF. The CDR3 DNA reads as TGCAGTGCGAAGCGGACTAGCGGTATGGGGGTGGAGTTCTTC.

This clonotype was counted many times. The chain employs TRBV27 and TRBJ1-2; D remains ambiguous. V lost 2 bases to trimming and J lost 3 bases, with 13 bases between them. Germline assignment: CDR1 MNHEY and CDR2 SMNVEV (reference sequence). The CDR3 totals 15 residues. In DNA form, the CDR3 reads TGTGCCAGCAGTTTAAGTCCTGGTGGGTACTATGGCTACACCTTC. Encoded protein: CASSLSPGGYYGYTF.

Only a few counts were recorded for this clonotype. This chain joins TRBV5-1 and TRBJ1-2; D is ambiguous. The CDR3 covers 14 residues. Trimming removed 0 bases at V and 0 bases at J, with 6 bases between. The germline CDR1 and CDR2 sequences are SGHRS and YFSETQ. CDR3 region: CASSLEGANYGYTF. The CDR3 DNA sequence: TGCGCCAGCAGCTTGGAAGGTGCTAACTATGGCTACACCTTC.

V is TRBV28 and J is TRBJ2-1; TRBD2 agrees at 8 bases. Germline CDR1 and CDR2: MDHEN and SYDVKM. J gave up 7 bases and V 3 bases, and 14 bases lay outside the gene matches. The CDR3 is made up of 17 amino acids. CDR3 DNA sequence: TGTGCCAGCAGTTTCCCCTTAGCGGGACGACCAGGGAATGAGCAGTTCTTC. It is translated as CASSFPLAGRPGNEQFF.

This chain uses TRBV27 with TRBJ2-1, with D possibly called TRBD1 or TRBD2 (5 bases each). CDR1 MNHEY and CDR2 SMNVEV come from the germline V gene (reference sequence). V shed 8 bases and J shed 5 bases, with 19 bases lying between them. The CDR3 contains 15 residues. The DNA of the CDR3 is TGTGCCAGCCGGATCGGGGCTTCTGCCCACAATGAGCAGTTCTTC. Protein: CASRIGASAHNEQFF.

The gene calls are TRBV20-1 and TRBJ2-5, with TRBD2 matching over 9 bases. The CDR3 runs 15 residues. Looked up from germline, CDR1 is DFQATT and CDR2 is SNEGSKA (reference sequence). Trimming at V came to 3 bases and at J to 4 bases, leaving 9 bases not matched to a gene. The CDR3 DNA reads as TGCAGTGCTAGCCCCCCCGGGACTAGCTTAGAGACCCAGTACTTC. Protein: CSASPPGTSLETQYF.

This clonotype was recorded at least ten times. This chain joins TRBV20-1 and TRBJ2-7, with D unclear. From germline, CDR1 is DFQATT and CDR2 SNEGSKA (reference sequence). This CDR3 is 14 amino acids long. V shed 1 base and J shed 3 bases, with 13 bases lying between them. Written as DNA, the CDR3 is TGCAGTGCTAGAGTCAGGCGCTTCAACTACGAGCAGTACTTC. This encodes CSARVRRFNYEQYF.

In this sample, this clonotype turned up many times. The rearrangement joins TRBV15 to TRBJ1-2, with 9 positions matching TRBD1. The CDR3 contains 15 residues. Germline V lookup: CDR1 LNHNV, CDR2 YYDKDF (reference sequence). Trimming cost V 3 bases and J 4 bases; bases outside gene matches: 6. This CDR3 is CATSRGRDRVYGYTF. The DNA for the CDR3 is TGTGCCACCAGCAGGGGCCGGGACAGGGTCTATGGCTACACCTTC.

This clonotype was seen more than once but under ten times. This chain uses TRBV20-1 with TRBJ1-1; D gene ambiguous. CDR1 is DFQATT, CDR2 SNEGSKA, per germline (reference sequence). Trimming removed 0 bases from V and 0 bases from J, with 11 bases in between. CDR3 length: 15 residues. DNA for the CDR3: TGCAGTGCTAGAGATCTTGGCGGGATGAACACTGAAGCTTTCTTT. Protein product: CSARDLGGMNTEAFF.